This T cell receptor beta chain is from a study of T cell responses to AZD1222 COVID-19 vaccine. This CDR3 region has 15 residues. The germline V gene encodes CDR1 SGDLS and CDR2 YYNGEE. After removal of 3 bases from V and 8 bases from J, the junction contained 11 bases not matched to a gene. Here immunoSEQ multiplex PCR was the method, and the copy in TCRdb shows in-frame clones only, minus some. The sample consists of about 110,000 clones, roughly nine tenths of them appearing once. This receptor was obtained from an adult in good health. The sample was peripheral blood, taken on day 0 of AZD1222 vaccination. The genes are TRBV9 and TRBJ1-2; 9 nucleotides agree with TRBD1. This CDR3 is CASSEGTGLTWGYTF. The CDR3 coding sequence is TGTGCCAGCAGCGAGGGGACAGGGCTCACGTGGGGCTACACCTTC.